This T cell receptor beta chain was sequenced for a study of graft-versus-host responses after intestinal transplantation. Trimming cost V 5 bases and J 1 base; bases outside gene matches: 3. CDR1 MNHEY and CDR2 SMNVEV come from the germline V gene (reference sequence). The CDR3 runs 14 residues. In the case of this clone: The antigen is not known.

The table came from immunoSEQ multiplex PCR; TCRdb's copy has only in-frame clones and leaves some out. The sample gives more than 65,000 clones, around 93% of which show up once; approximately 0.4% is in the top ten. This specimen consisted of unstimulated CD8+ T cells sorted from spleen or lymph node cells, obtained before transplant. The clonotype comes from a human donor who was the organ donor for an intestinal transplant. V is TRBV27 and J is TRBJ1-1, with 8 bases matching TRBD1. The CDR3 DNA reads TGTGCCAGCAGTGAAGGACAGGGGAACACTGAAGCTTTCTTT. This gives the protein CASSEGQGNTEAFF.